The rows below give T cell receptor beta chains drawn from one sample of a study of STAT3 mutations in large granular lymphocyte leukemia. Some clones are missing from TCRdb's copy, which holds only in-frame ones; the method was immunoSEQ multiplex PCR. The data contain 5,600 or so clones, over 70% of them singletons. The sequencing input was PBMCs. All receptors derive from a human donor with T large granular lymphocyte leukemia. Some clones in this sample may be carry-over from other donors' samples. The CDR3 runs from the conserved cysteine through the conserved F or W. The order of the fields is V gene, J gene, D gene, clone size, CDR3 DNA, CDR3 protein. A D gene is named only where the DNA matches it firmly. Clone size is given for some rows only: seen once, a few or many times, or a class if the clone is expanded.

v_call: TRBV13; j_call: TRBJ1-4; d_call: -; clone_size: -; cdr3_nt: TGTGCCAGCAGCTTACGGCGGGAAAAACTGTTTTTT; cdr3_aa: CASSLRREKLFF
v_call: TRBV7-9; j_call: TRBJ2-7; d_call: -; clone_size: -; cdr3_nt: TGTGCCAGCAGCTCCGGATTAGGGACGCGGACCTACGAGCAGTACTTC; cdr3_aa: CASSSGLGTRTYEQYF
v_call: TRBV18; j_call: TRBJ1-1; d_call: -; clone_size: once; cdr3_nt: TGTGCCAGCTCACCACAAGGGTCCGCGAACACTGAAGCTTTCTTT; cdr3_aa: CASSPQGSANTEAFF
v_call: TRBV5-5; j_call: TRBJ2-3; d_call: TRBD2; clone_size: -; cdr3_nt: TGTGCCAGCAGCTTGCTGGCTAGCGGAGTGGGGGTGACAGATACGCAGTATTTT; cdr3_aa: CASSLLASGVGVTDTQYF
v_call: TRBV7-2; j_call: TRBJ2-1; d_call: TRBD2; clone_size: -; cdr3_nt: TGTGCCAGCAGCTTAGAGGCTAGCGGGGTCCTTGTTGACAATGAGCAGTTCTTC; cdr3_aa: CASSLEASGVLVDNEQFF
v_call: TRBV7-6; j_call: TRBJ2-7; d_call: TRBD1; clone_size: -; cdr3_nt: TGTGCCAGCAGTGACAGGGGCAGATCCTACGAGCAGTACTTC; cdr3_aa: CASSDRGRSYEQYF
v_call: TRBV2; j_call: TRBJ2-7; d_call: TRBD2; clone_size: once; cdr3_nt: TGTGCCAGCAGGGCCACGACTAGCGGGCCCTACGAGCAGTACTTC; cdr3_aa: CASRATTSGPYEQYF
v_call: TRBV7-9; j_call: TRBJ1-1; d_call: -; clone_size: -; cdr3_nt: TGTGCCAGCAGCTCCTATGAGGGCACTGAAGCTTTCTTT; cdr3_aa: CASSSYEGTEAFF
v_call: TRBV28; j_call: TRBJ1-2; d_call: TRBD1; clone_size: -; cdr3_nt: TGTGCCAGCAGCTCCACACAGGGGGCGCGTGGCTACACCTTC; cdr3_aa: CASSSTQGARGYTF
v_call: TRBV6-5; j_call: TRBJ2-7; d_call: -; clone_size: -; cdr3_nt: TGTGCCAGCAGTTACTCGCACAGGGCATTCTACGAGCAGTACTTC; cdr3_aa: CASSYSHRAFYEQYF
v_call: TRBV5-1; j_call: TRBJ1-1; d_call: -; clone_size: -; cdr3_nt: TGCGCCAGCAGCTCCGGGCTGGGGGACACTGAAGCTTTCTTT; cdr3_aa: CASSSGLGDTEAFF
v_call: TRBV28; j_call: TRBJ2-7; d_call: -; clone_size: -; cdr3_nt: TGTGCCAGCAGTTCGCGGGGCTTCTCCTACGAGCAGTACTTC; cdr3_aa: CASSSRGFSYEQYF
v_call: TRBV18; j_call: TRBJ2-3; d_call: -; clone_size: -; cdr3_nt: TGTGCCAGCTCACCACGTGACTGGGGCACAGATACGCAGTATTTT; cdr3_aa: CASSPRDWGTDTQYF
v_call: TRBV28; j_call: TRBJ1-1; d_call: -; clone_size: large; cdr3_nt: TGTGCCAGCAGGTACAGGGTACCGAACACTGAAGCTTTCTTT; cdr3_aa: CASRYRVPNTEAFF
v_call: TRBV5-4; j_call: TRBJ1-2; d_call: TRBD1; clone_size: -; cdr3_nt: TGTGCCAGCAGCCCACAGGGGAGTCGTGGCTACACCTTC; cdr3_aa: CASSPQGSRGYTF
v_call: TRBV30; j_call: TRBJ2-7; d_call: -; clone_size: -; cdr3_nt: TGTGCCTGGAGCACGGGGGGCTTCTACGAGCAGTACTTC; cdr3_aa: CAWSTGGFYEQYF
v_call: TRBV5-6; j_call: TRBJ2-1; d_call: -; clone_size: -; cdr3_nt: TGTGCCAGCAGCATGGGGGGGCCTCAGGATGAGCAGTTCTTC; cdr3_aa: CASSMGGPQDEQFF
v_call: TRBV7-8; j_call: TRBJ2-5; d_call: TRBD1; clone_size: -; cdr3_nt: TGTGCCAGCAGCTTTATGGGACAGGGGCAAGAGACCCAGTACTTC; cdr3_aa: CASSFMGQGQETQYF
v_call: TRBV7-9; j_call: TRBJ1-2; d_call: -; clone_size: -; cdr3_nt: TGTGCCAGCAGGTACGACAGTAACTATGGCTACACCTTC; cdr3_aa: CASRYDSNYGYTF
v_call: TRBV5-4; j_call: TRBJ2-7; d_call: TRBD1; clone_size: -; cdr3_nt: TGTGCCAGCAGCTTTAGCCAGGGGGCGTACGAGCAGTACTTC; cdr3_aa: CASSFSQGAYEQYF
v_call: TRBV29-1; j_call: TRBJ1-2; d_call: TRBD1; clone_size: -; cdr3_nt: TGCAGCGTACCGGGACAGGGGGCGCCTGGCTACACCTTC; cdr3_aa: CSVPGQGAPGYTF
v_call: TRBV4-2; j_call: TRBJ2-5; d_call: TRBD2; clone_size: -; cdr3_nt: TGTGCCAGCAGCCAAGAGCGGGGGGGCCAAGAGACCCAGTACTTC; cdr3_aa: CASSQERGGQETQYF
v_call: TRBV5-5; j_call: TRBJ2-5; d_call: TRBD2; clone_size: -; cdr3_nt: TGTGCCAGCAGCTTTCGACTAGCGGGAACAGAGACCCAGTACTTC; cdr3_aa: CASSFRLAGTETQYF
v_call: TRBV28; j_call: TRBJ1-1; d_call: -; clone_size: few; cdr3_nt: TGTGCCAGCAGTTTAAGGGGGGGCGCATTTGGCACTGAAGCTTTCTTT; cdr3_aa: CASSLRGGAFGTEAFF
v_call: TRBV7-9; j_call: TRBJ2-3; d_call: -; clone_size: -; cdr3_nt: TGTGCCAGCAGCTTAGAAGGGGGGGCTACGCAGTATTTT; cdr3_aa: CASSLEGGATQYF
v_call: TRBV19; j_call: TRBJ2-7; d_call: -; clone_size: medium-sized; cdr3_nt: TGTGCCAGTAGTTCCCTCTCGGGGGCTCGCGAGCAGTACTTC; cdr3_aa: CASSSLSGAREQYF
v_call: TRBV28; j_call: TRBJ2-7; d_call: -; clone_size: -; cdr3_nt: TGTGCCAGCAGTTTAAGGGGGGCTGGCCACGAGCAGTACTTC; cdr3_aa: CASSLRGAGHEQYF
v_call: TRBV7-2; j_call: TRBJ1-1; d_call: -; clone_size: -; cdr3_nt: TGTGCCAGCAGCTTAATCGACAGCATGAACACTGAAGCTTTCTTT; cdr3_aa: CASSLIDSMNTEAFF
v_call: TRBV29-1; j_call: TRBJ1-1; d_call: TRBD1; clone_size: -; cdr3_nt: TGCAGCGTTGGGGGACAGGGGGGCGCTGAAGCTTTCTTT; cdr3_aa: CSVGGQGGAEAFF
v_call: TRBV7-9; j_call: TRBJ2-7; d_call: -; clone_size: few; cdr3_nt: TGTGCCAGCAGCTTAGGAGTGGGCCGGCCGGACGAGCAGTACTTC; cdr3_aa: CASSLGVGRPDEQYF
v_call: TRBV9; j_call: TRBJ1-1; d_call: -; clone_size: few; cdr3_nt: TGTGCCAGCAGCGAGGGACTGTGGACTGAAGCTTTCTTT; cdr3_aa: CASSEGLWTEAFF
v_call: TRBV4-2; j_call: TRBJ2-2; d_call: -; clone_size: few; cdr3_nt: TGTGCCAGCAGCCAACCTACAGGAGGGACCGGGGAGCTGTTTTTT; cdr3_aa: CASSQPTGGTGELFF
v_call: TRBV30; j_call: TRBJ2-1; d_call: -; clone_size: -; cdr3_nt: TGTGCCTGGAGTGTACTCAGTGAGCAGTTCTTC; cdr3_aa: CAWSVLSEQFF
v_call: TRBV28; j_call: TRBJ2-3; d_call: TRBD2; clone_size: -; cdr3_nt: TGTGCCAGCCGAACTAGCGGGAGCACAGATACGCAGTATTTT; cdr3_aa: CASRTSGSTDTQYF
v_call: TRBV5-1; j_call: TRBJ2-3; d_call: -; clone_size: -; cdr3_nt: TGCGCCAGCGGAGCAGGGGGCACAGATACGCAGTATTTT; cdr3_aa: CASGAGGTDTQYF
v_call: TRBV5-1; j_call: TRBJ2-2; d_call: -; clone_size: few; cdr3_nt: TGCGCCAGCAGCTTGGGCCCTGTCCGGGCCCTCGGCGGGGAGCTGTTTTTT; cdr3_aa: CASSLGPVRALGGELFF
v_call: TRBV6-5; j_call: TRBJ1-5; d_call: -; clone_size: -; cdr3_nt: TGTGCCAGCAGTTTATACGGGGCTTACAATCAGCCCCAGCATTTT; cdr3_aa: CASSLYGAYNQPQHF
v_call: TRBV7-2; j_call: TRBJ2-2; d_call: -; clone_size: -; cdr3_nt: TGTGCCAGCAGCTTACAGGGTTCTAGGGAGCTGTTTTTT; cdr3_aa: CASSLQGSRELFF
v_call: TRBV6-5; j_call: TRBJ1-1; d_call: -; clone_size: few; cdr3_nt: TGTGCCAGCAGTTGGCGATTCGGGGTGGACACTGAAGCTTTCTTT; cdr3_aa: CASSWRFGVDTEAFF
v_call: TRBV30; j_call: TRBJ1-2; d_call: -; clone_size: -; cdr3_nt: TGTGCCTGCTTACAAGGCTACACCTTC; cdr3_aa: CACLQGYTF
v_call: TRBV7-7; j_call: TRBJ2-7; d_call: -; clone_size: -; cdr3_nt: TGTGCCAGCAGCTTACAGGGGAACAACGAGCAGTACTTC; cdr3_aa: CASSLQGNNEQYF
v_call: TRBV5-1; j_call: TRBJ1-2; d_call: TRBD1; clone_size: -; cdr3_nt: TGCGCCAGCAGGAGGGACAGCGATGGCTACACCTTC; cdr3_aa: CASRRDSDGYTF
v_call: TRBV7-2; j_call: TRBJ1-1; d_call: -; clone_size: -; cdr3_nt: TGTGCCAGCAGCCCTTATTCGGGACGTTCCTCTGAAGCTTTCTTT; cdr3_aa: CASSPYSGRSSEAFF
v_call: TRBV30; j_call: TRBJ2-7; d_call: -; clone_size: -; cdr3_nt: TGTGCCTGGAGTGACGGCTACGAGCAGTACTTC; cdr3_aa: CAWSDGYEQYF
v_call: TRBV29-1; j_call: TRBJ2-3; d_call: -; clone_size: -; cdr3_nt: TGCAGCGCGAGGACGGGAGTGCAGTATTTT; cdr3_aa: CSARTGVQYF
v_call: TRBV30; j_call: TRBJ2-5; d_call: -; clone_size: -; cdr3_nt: TGTGCCTGGTCTGGGGGCCAAGAGACCCAGTACTTC; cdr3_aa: CAWSGGQETQYF
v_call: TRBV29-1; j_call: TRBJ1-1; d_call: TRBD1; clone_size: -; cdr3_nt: TGCAGCGTCCTACAGGGGGGAACTGAAGCTTTCTTT; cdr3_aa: CSVLQGGTEAFF
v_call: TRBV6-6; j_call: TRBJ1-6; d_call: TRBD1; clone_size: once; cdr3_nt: TGTGCCAGCCTAGTAAGGGACAGGGGAATTTCCCTCCACTTT; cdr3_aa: CASLVRDRGISLHF
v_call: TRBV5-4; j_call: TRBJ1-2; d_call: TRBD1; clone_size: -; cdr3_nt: TGTGCCAGCAGCTCGCAAGGGGGCAGCGATTATGGCTACACCTTC; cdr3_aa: CASSSQGGSDYGYTF
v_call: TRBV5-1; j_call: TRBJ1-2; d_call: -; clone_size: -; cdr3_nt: TGCGCCAGCAGCTCCAGGGATATTGGCTACACCTTC; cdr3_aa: CASSSRDIGYTF
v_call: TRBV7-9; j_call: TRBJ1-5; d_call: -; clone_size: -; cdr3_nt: TGTGCCAGCAGCTTAGCTGGGGGCTCCAGTCAGCCCCAGCATTTT; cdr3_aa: CASSLAGGSSQPQHF